This entry concerns a single T cell receptor (beta chain). Its antigen remains unidentified. These data originate in a study of post-analysis software for immune sequencing data. The study, taken as a whole, reports: About 5 TRBV segments were significantly more frequent in patients than in controls. TRBV5-6, TRBV5-1 and TRBV20-1 were among these segments.

Unique molecular identifiers were carried by the TCR beta cDNA libraries. MiXCR, run by TCRdb on the PCR reads, gives a single entry per CDR3 protein. The table shows roughly 700,000 distinct CDR3 sequences, with around 27% occurring only once. Per the germline V gene, CDR1 is LGHNA and CDR2 is YSLEER. This CDR3 has 14 amino acids. The rearrangement joins TRBV4-3 to TRBJ2-4; 8 bases are shared with TRBD2. The J call is doubtful: the DNA matches TRBJ2-7 better. Material: blood. The source is a girl between 10 and 17 years old with multiple sclerosis. The CDR3 loop is CASSHSGSQYEQYF. In nucleotides, the CDR3 is TGCGCCAGCAGCCACAGCGGGAGTCAGTACGAGCAGTACTTC.